These T cell receptor beta chains were read from a single sample in a study of blood T cells in healthy people across ages. Via MiXCR, TCRdb re-called the 5' RACE reads, giving one row per CDR3 protein. The sample gives 1.8 million or so distinct CDR3 sequences, 30% to 40% of which show up once; 23% is in the top ten. Sample: blood. Every receptor here comes from a human donor in good health. CDR3s include the opening cysteine and the closing phenylalanine or tryptophan. The D gene is left open where the match is weak. Expanded clones get a size class; other rows say once, few or many, or leave the size out.

CASSLGGQNEQYF | TGCGCCAGCAGCTTGGGGGGACAGAACGAGCAGTACTTC | TRBV5-1 | - | TRBJ2-7 | TRBD1
CSACTDIYRVADTEAFF | TGCAGCGCCTGTACCGATATATACAGGGTTGCGGACACTGAAGCTTTCTTT | TRBV29-1 | few | TRBJ1-1 | -
CSVSTSGGETQYF | TGCAGCGTCTCGACTAGCGGGGGTGAGACCCAGTACTTC | TRBV29-1 | many | TRBJ2-5 | TRBD2
CASSPTYGELFF | TGTGCCAGCAGTCCCACGTACGGGGAGCTGTTTTTT | TRBV12-3/TRBV12-4 | - | TRBJ2-2 | -
CAWSVGRGRLGYTF | TGTGCCTGGAGTGTTGGCAGGGGGCGCCTTGGCTACACCTTC | TRBV30 | - | TRBJ1-2 | TRBD1
CASSPHINSPRDNQPQHF | TGTGCCAGCAGCCCCCATATTAACAGTCCCCGGGACAATCAGCCCCAGCATTTT | TRBV7-2 | few | TRBJ1-5 | -
CASSSMTAMNTGELFF | TGCGCCAGCAGCTCCATGACGGCAATGAACACCGGGGAGCTGTTTTTT | TRBV5-1 | - | TRBJ2-2 | -
CASSQVGDFHRDTQYF | TGTGCCAGCAGCCAAGTGGGGGACTTCCATCGAGATACGCAGTATTTT | TRBV14 | few | TRBJ2-3 | -
CASSQEGTPNEKLFF | TGTGCCAGCAGCCAAGAAGGGACCCCGAATGAAAAACTGTTTTTT | TRBV3-1 | once | TRBJ1-4 | -
CASSPRTSRDEQYF | TGTGCCAGCAGCCCACGGACTAGCAGGGACGAGCAGTACTTC | TRBV9 | - | TRBJ2-7 | TRBD2
CASSFLRSNSPLHF | TGTGCCAGCAGTTTCCTACGGAGCAATTCACCCCTCCACTTT | TRBV12-3/TRBV12-4 | - | TRBJ1-6 | -
CASSLEFGTGGFGRETQYF | TGTGCCAGCAGCTTGGAGTTCGGGACAGGGGGCTTCGGACGAGAGACCCAGTACTTC | TRBV5-7 | - | TRBJ2-5 | TRBD1
CASSLRTNYGYTF | TGTGCCAGCAGCTTAAGGACTAACTATGGCTACACCTTC | TRBV13 | - | TRBJ1-2 | -
CASRFQSGANVLTF | TGTGCCAGCAGATTCCAGTCTGGGGCCAACGTCCTGACTTTC | TRBV6-2/TRBV6-3 | few | TRBJ2-6 | -
CSARTLRGDTEAFF | TGCAGCGCTCGGACCCTTAGAGGGGACACTGAAGCTTTCTTT | TRBV29-1 | - | TRBJ1-1 | -
CASSLVGVERGNEQFF | TGTGCCAGCAGCTTAGTAGGGGTAGAAAGGGGTAATGAGCAGTTCTTC | TRBV7-8 | - | TRBJ2-1 | -
CSASSGGEQPQHF | TGCAGTGCTAGCTCAGGGGGCGAGCAGCCCCAGCATTTT | TRBV20-1 | few | TRBJ1-5 | TRBD1
CANSLGGRGYGYTF | TGTGCCAACAGCTTAGGGGGGCGTGGCTATGGCTACACCTTC | TRBV7-2 | - | TRBJ1-2 | -
CAISGPPPGQGGNEQFF | TGTGCCATCAGTGGACCTCCGCCGGGACAGGGAGGTAATGAGCAGTTCTTC | TRBV10-3 | - | TRBJ2-1 | TRBD1
CASSLLQEGVDGYTF | TGCGCCAGCAGCCTATTACAGGAGGGGGTGGATGGCTACACCTTC | TRBV5-1 | - | TRBJ1-2 | -
CASSPSWGPDEQFF | TGTGCCAGCTCACCGTCGTGGGGGCCTGATGAGCAGTTCTTC | TRBV18 | - | TRBJ2-1 | -